This T cell receptor (beta chain) stems from a study of sequential checkpoint blockade in melanoma (dated by TCRdb to about 2019). About the full investigation: Using 1:1 randomization, the trial assigned patients either to first-line nivolumab followed by ipilimumab (arm A) or to ipilimumab followed by nivolumab (arm B). Maintenance nivolumab came after each of the two trial sequences. Findings and caveats that apply to the study as a whole: Validation of the response-prediction model combining TCR metrics and mutation burden is needed in larger, independent patient cohorts.

Sample treatment or condition, as interpreted from the label and publication: randomized to nivolumab then ipilimumab (arm A) or the reverse (arm B). None of the patients in the trial had previously been given DNA-damaging chemotherapy. Live CD3+CD8+ cells negative for CD19 and CD56 were sorted from thawed PBMCs on a FACS Aria II flow cytometer. The samples were obtained from melanoma patients enrolled in CheckMate 064, an open-label, randomized phase II trial testing sequential checkpoint blockade. Peripheral blood mononuclear cells were obtained through leukapheresis, purified using Ficoll-Paque, and frozen in human serum containing approximately 9.5% DMSO. Purity of sorted blood CD3+CD8+ cells was verified at >98% immediately after sorting, followed by DNA extraction. TCRbeta CDR3 regions were immunosequenced from genomic DNA with the immunoSEQ Assay. Genomic DNA was amplified by bias-controlled multiplex PCR before high-throughput sequencing. As for the authors' bioinformatics: To quantify the absolute abundance of each unique TCRbeta CDR3 region, the sequences were collapsed and filtered. Clonality, defined as 1 minus Pielou's evenness, was calculated using productive rearrangements only. A previously published method was used to identify clones with significantly greater frequencies in on-treatment samples than in baseline samples. TCRdb's version of the immuneACCESS table is confined to in-frame rearrangements and falls short of the full clone set. An unresolved V gene accounts for under half of the shortfall where checked; the remainder is of unknown origin. The V and J calls and clone size were taken over from that table, and D and trimming were inferred from the DNA. This sample comprises 26,000 or so clones, about 88% of them detected only once. 12% to 15% of the sample is taken by the ten largest.

A note on this clone: Its binding antigen is unknown. Nothing much larger sits one base from this clone, and base qualities are not available.

The clonotype originates from a human donor with melanoma. The material sequenced was CD8+ T cells sorted from blood (inferred from file names), taken from a patient given nivolumab and ipilimumab in sequence.

The CDR3 region: CASSQGRGATDTQYF. The bases are TGTGCCAGCAGCCAGGGCCGGGGGGCAACAGATACGCAGTATTTT. Here the chain combines TRBV4-2 and TRBJ2-3, with a weak D call of TRBD2 (7 bases match). The CDR3 holds 15 amino acids from the cysteine to the phenylalanine. Only the CDR3 region is kept as DNA, spanning 45 bases read in frame from base 1. For CDR1 and CDR2, the germline V gene lists LGHNA and YNFKEQ. V loses 3 bases of germline sequence and J loses 3 bases, and the interval between the two ends is 13 bases.